The T cell receptor (beta chain) described here comes from a study of blood T cell repertoires in COVID-19. Study information: Sample material is recorded as cDNA or gDNA derived from T cells, B-cell-depleted T cells, or PBMCs.

In the authors' methods: The authors estimated nucleated cell counts from reference gene primer amplification. Some clones are missing from TCRdb's copy, which holds only in-frame ones; the method was immunoSEQ multiplex PCR. The D gene and trimming were derived from the DNA, and the V and J assignments and clone size from that table. The repertoire holds around 91,000 clones, with approximately 85% as singletons. This clone appeared a few times. This CDR3 has 15 amino acids. The germline gives CDR1 SGHNT, CDR2 YYREEE (reference sequence). With 4 bases clipped from V and 8 bases from J, the junction kept 6 bases outside the gene matches.

Sequencing was performed on peripheral blood. The V call is TRBV5-4, the J call TRBJ1-6, with TRBD1 matching 10 bases. This clonotype was sampled from a woman older than 75 with active or convalescent COVID-19. The CDR3 bases are TGTGCCAGCAGCCGTCCTGGACAGGGGGATTCACCCCTCCACTTT. Translated: CASSRPGQGDSPLHF.